This TCR beta chain was recorded in a study of T cell repertoires in cytomegalovirus infection. TCRdb re-derived calls from the reads in MiXCR, one entry per CDR3 protein. The data hold roughly 700,000 distinct CDR3 sequences, with 30% to 35% observed a single time. This clonotype was counted between two and nine times. Its antigen is still unknown. The CDR3 totals 11 residues. CDR1 and CDR2 (germline): SEHNR, FQNEAQ (reference sequence). Deletions cut 5 bases from V and 7 bases from J, with 8 bases between. The material sequenced was cultured PBMCs, taken from culture after CMV antigen stimulation. The chain uses TRBV7-9 and TRBJ1-1; no clear D. This receptor was identified in a human donor in good health (CMV status not recorded). Some clones in this sample may be carry-over from other donors' samples. CDR3 nucleotides: TGTGCCAGCAGCCCATATGGTGAAGCTTTCTTT. Translating gives CASSPYGEAFF.